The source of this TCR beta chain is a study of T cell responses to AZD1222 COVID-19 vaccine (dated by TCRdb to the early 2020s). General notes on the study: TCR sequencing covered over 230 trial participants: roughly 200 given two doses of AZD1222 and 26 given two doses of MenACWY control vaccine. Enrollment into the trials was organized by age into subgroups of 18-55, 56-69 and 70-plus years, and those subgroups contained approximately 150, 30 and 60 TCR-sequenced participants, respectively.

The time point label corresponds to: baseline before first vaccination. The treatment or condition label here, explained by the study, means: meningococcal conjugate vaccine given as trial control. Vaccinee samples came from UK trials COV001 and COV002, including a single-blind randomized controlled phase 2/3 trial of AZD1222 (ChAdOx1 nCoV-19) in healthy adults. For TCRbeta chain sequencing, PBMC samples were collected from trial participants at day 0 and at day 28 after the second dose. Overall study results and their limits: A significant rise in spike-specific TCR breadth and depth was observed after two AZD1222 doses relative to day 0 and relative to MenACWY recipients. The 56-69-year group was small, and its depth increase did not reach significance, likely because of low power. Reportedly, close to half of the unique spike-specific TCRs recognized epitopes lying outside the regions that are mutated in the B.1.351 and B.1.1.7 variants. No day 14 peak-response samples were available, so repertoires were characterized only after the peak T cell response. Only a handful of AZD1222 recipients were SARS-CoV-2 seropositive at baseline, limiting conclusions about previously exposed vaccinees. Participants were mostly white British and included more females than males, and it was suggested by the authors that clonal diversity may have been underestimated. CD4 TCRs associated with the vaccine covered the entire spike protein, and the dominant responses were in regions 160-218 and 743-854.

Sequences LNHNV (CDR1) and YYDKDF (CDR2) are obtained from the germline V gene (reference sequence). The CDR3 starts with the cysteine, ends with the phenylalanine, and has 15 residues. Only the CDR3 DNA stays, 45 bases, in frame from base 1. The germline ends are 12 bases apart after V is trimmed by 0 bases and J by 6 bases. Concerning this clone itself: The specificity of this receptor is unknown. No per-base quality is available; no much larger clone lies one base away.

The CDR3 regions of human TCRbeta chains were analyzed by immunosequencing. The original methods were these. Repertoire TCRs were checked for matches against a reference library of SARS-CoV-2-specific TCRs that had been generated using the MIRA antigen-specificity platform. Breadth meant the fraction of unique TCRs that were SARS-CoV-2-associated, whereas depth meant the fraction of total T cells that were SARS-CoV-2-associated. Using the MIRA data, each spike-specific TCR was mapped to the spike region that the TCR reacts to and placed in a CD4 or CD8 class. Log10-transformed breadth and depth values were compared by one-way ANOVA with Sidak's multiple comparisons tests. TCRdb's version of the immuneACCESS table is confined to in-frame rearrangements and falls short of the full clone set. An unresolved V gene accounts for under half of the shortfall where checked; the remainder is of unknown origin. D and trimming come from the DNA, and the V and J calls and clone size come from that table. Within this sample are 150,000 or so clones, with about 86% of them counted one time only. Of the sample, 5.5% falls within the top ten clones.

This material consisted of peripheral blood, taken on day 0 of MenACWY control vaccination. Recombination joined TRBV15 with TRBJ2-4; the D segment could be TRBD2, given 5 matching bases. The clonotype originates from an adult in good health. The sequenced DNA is TGTGCCACCAGCAGAGACGTCGGGGTGGGAAACATTCAGTACTTC. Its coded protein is CATSRDVGVGNIQYF.